This T cell receptor beta chain was captured in a study of HIV-infected children after antiretroviral therapy interruption. Study overall: Recorded EBV and CMV exposure existed for most children. Continuous-treatment samples came from weeks 0, 48 and 150.

Ten or more counts support this clonotype. The TCR library was built from RNA with a 3' RACE protocol and unique molecular identifiers. TCRdb re-analysed the 3' RACE reads in MiXCR, keeping a single row per CDR3 protein. This table holds approximately 89,000 distinct CDR3 sequences, about 6.9% found once. Germline assignment: CDR1 MNHEY and CDR2 SVGAGI. The V end lost 6 bases, the J end lost 0 bases, and 13 bases lay between the germline ends. The CDR3 runs 15 residues. Sample treatment: PENTA 11 planned treatment interruption arm or continuous ART arm. This receptor was obtained from a pool of human donors with HIV. Sequencing used CD45RA+ CD4+ T cells from PBMCs, pooled from several time points, obtained from a donor given antiretroviral therapy, either interrupted or continuous. Subset defined: naive CD4+ CD45RA+ CD45RO- T cells. The chain has TRBV6-5 and TRBJ2-3, with D possibly being TRBD1 or TRBD2 (6 bases each). CDR3: CASSRGGTSTDTQYF. The CDR3 DNA reads as TGTGCCAGCAGCAGAGGGGGGACTAGCACAGATACGCAGTATTTT.